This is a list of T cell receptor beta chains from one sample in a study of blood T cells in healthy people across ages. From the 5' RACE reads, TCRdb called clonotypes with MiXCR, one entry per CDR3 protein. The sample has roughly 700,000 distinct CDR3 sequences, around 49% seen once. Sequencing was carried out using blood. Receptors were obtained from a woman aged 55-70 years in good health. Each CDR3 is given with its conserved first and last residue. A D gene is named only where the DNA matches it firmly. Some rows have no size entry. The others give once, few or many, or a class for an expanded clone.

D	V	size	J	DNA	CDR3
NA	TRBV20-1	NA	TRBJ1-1	TGCAGTGCCATTTTGCCGTTCAGGGTGGGCACTGAAGCTTTCTTT	CSAILPFRVGTEAFF
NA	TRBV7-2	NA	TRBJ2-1	TGTGCCAGCAGCTTTCAACAGGGTCCAGCGTGGCAGTTCTTC	CASSFQQGPAWQFF
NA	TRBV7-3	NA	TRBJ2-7	TGTGCCAGCAGCCCTGGGCCAGGGGCGACCTACGAGCAGTACTTC	CASSPGPGATYEQYF
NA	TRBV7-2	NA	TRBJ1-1	TGTGCCAGCAGCTTAGGGAATGGGGGGGACACTGAAGCTTTCTTT	CASSLGNGGDTEAFF
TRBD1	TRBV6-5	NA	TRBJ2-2	TGTGCCAGCAGTATTACCTTGACAGGGCGCACCGGGGAGCTGTTTTTT	CASSITLTGRTGELFF
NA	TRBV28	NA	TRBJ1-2	TGTGCCAGCAAAGAGACAAACGGTGGCTACACCTTC	CASKETNGGYTF
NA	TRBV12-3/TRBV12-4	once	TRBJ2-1	TGTGCCTGCAGGAACAGCTATGAGCAGTTCTTC	CACRNSYEQFF
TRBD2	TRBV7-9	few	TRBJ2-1	TGTGCCAGCAGCTTGGGCGGACTAGCGGGAGGGCCTCATGAGCAGTTCTTC	CASSLGGLAGGPHEQFF
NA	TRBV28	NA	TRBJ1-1	TGTGCCAGCAGTTCACGACAACTTAACACTGAAGCTTTCTTT	CASSSRQLNTEAFF
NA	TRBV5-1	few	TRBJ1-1	TGCGCCAGCAGCTTGGTCTCGGGGACGAATATGAACACTGAAGCTTTCTTT	CASSLVSGTNMNTEAFF
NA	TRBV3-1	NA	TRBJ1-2	TGTGCCAGCAGCCTTACTGAAAAATTTAACTATGGCTACACCTTC	CASSLTEKFNYGYTF
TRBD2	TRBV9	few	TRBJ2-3	TGTGCCAGCAGTACCAGCGGGGGGACCACAGATACGCAGTATTTT	CASSTSGGTTDTQYF
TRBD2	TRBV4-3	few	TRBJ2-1	TGCGCCAGCAGCCAGGGGGGAGGGCCGGATTACAATGAGCAGTTCTTC	CASSQGGGPDYNEQFF
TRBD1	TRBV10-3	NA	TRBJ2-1	TGTGCCATCAGTGGACCGGCGGGGACAGGGAGGTCCTACAATGAGCAGTTCTTC	CAISGPAGTGRSYNEQFF
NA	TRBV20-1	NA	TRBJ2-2	TGCAGTGCGATTGACACCGGGGAGCTGTTTTTT	CSAIDTGELFF
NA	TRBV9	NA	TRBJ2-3	TGTGCCAGCAGCCCACAGAGAGACCGCTACACAGATACGCAGTATTTT	CASSPQRDRYTDTQYF
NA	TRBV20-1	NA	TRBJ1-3	TGCAGTGCTAGAGATGCCAGGATGAACACCATATATTTT	CSARDARMNTIYF
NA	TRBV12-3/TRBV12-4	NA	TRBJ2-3	TGTGCCAGCAGTTTTGCGGGGAGAGGCTCAGATACGCAGTATTTT	CASSFAGRGSDTQYF
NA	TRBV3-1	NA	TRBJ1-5	TGTGCCAGCAGCCAGGGGGAGAATCAGCCCCAGCATTTT	CASSQGENQPQHF
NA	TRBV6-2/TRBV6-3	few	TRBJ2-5	TGTGCCAGCAGCTCCAGGGTTGGGCAGTACTTC	CASSSRVGQYF
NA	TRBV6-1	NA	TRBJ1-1	TGTGCCAGCAGTCCAGTACAGCTGAACACTGAAGCTTTCTTT	CASSPVQLNTEAFF
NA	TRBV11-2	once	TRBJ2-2	TGTGCCAGCAGCTTCGGGATCACCGGGGAGCTGTTTTTT	CASSFGITGELFF
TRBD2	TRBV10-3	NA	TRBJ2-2	TGTGCCATCAAGGCTAGCGGGTCTCCTGGCACCGGGGAGCTGTTTTTT	CAIKASGSPGTGELFF
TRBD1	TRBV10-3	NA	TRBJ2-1	TGTGCCATCAGAGGACAGGGGGCCCGGGACCCATATCACAATGAGCAGTTCTTC	CAIRGQGARDPYHNEQFF
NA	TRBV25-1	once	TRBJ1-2	TGTGCCAGCGCGACAGCTAACTATGGCTACACCTTC	CASATANYGYTF
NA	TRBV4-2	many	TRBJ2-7	TGTGCCAGCAGCCAAGATAGAGCCAGTCAGGGAGAGCAGTACTTC	CASSQDRASQGEQYF
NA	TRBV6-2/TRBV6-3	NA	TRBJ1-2	TGTGCCAGCAAACGCCAGGAGAGGACCTATGGCTACACCTTC	CASKRQERTYGYTF
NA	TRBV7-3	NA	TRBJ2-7	TGTGCCAGCAGCCCGGTCCAGGGAGGCGAGCAGTACTTC	CASSPVQGGEQYF
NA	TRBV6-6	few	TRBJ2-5	TGTGCCAGCAGCCCCGGCCAGGGAGAAGGAGAGACCCAGTACTTC	CASSPGQGEGETQYF
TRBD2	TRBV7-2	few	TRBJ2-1	TGTGCCAGCAGCTCCCTCGGGGGGGAGGGGGATGAGCAGTTCTTC	CASSSLGGEGDEQFF
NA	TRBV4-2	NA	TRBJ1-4	TGTGCCAGCAGCCAAGCGACAGCGGGGGAAAAACTGTTTTTT	CASSQATAGEKLFF